This is a list of T cell receptor beta chains from one sample in a study of CD8 T cells in Susac syndrome. TCRdb redid the calling of the immunoSEQ multiplex PCR reads with MiXCR, one entry per CDR3 protein. In the table there are 250,000 to 300,000 distinct CDR3 sequences, about 88% of which are singletons. Material: CD8+ T cells from PBMCs. These TCRs come from a human donor with multiple sclerosis. CDR3s include the opening cysteine and the closing phenylalanine or tryptophan. D genes are given only for firm matches. Rows may omit the clone size; those that give it use once, few, many or a size class.

abundance: -; v_gene: TRBV12-3/TRBV12-4; j_gene: TRBJ2-7; d_gene: TRBD2; CDR3nt: TGTGCCAGCAGTTTAGAATGGCGGGAGAGCTCCTACGAGCAGTACTTC; CDR3aa: CASSLEWRESSYEQYF
abundance: -; v_gene: TRBV7-9; j_gene: TRBJ2-7; d_gene: TRBD1; CDR3nt: TGTGCCAGCAGCCCCATGACCGGGACAGAGTTCTACGAGCAGTACTTC; CDR3aa: CASSPMTGTEFYEQYF
abundance: -; v_gene: TRBV13; j_gene: TRBJ1-4; d_gene: -; CDR3nt: TGTGCCAGCAGCGCGGTGAGAGATGAAAAACTGTTTTTT; CDR3aa: CASSAVRDEKLFF
abundance: -; v_gene: TRBV19; j_gene: TRBJ1-2; d_gene: -; CDR3nt: TGTGCCAGTAGTATTTTCGTCGCCCCAGGGAAATCAAATGGCTACACCTTC; CDR3aa: CASSIFVAPGKSNGYTF
abundance: -; v_gene: TRBV6-5; j_gene: TRBJ2-7; d_gene: TRBD2; CDR3nt: TGTGCCAGCAGTTACGGGCTAGCGGAGACCTACGAGCAGTACTTC; CDR3aa: CASSYGLAETYEQYF
abundance: once; v_gene: TRBV20-1; j_gene: TRBJ2-5; d_gene: TRBD2; CDR3nt: TGCAGTGCTAGAGTTACTAGCGGGAGTGAAAGGCTTAACCAAGAGACCCAGTACTTC; CDR3aa: CSARVTSGSERLNQETQYF
abundance: -; v_gene: TRBV13; j_gene: TRBJ2-3; d_gene: TRBD1; CDR3nt: TGTGCCAGCAGCCCACAAGACAGGGACGCGCAGTATTTT; CDR3aa: CASSPQDRDAQYF
abundance: -; v_gene: TRBV27; j_gene: TRBJ2-7; d_gene: TRBD1; CDR3nt: TGTGCCAGCAGGGACAGGGGCCACGAGCAGTACTTC; CDR3aa: CASRDRGHEQYF
abundance: -; v_gene: TRBV15; j_gene: TRBJ2-3; d_gene: TRBD2; CDR3nt: TGTGCCACCAGCAGCGGAGCGGGGGTTAGCACAGATACGCAGTATTTT; CDR3aa: CATSSGAGVSTDTQYF
abundance: -; v_gene: TRBV6-2/TRBV6-3; j_gene: TRBJ2-7; d_gene: -; CDR3nt: TGTGCCAGCAGTTCACCGACTAGCGAGCAGTACTTC; CDR3aa: CASSSPTSEQYF
abundance: -; v_gene: TRBV12-3/TRBV12-4; j_gene: TRBJ1-5; d_gene: -; CDR3nt: TGTGCCAGCAGTTTTACGGGGGCCGGCCAGCCCCAGCATTTT; CDR3aa: CASSFTGAGQPQHF
abundance: -; v_gene: TRBV19; j_gene: TRBJ2-7; d_gene: -; CDR3nt: TGTGCCAGTAGTATCGGGAGAGACGAGCAGTACTTC; CDR3aa: CASSIGRDEQYF
abundance: -; v_gene: TRBV7-9; j_gene: TRBJ2-3; d_gene: TRBD2; CDR3nt: TGTGCCAGCAGCTTATTTACTAGCGGGAGAGGGAAAGATACGCAGTATTTT; CDR3aa: CASSLFTSGRGKDTQYF
abundance: -; v_gene: TRBV9; j_gene: TRBJ2-1; d_gene: TRBD1; CDR3nt: TGTGCCAGCAGCGTAGGACAGGGGTTTGGCAATGAGCAGTTCTTC; CDR3aa: CASSVGQGFGNEQFF
abundance: -; v_gene: TRBV28; j_gene: TRBJ2-3; d_gene: -; CDR3nt: TGTGCCAGCAGTCCCCTCTGGGCGGATACAGATACGCAGTATTTT; CDR3aa: CASSPLWADTDTQYF
abundance: -; v_gene: TRBV6-2/TRBV6-3; j_gene: TRBJ1-5; d_gene: -; CDR3nt: TGTGCCACAGCGGCCGGAAGATATCAGCCCCAGCATTTT; CDR3aa: CATAAGRYQPQHF
abundance: -; v_gene: TRBV6-2/TRBV6-3; j_gene: TRBJ2-1; d_gene: -; CDR3nt: TGTGCCAGCAGTTACAACAGCGCCCGAGGTAATGACAATGAGCAGTTCTTC; CDR3aa: CASSYNSARGNDNEQFF
abundance: -; v_gene: TRBV27; j_gene: TRBJ2-2; d_gene: TRBD1; CDR3nt: TGTGCCAGCAGCCCGGGACAGGGGATCACCGGGGAGCTGTTTTTT; CDR3aa: CASSPGQGITGELFF
abundance: -; v_gene: TRBV13; j_gene: TRBJ1-1; d_gene: -; CDR3nt: TGTGCCAGCAGCTTGGGGCAGGAAGCTTTCTTT; CDR3aa: CASSLGQEAFF
abundance: -; v_gene: TRBV5-1; j_gene: TRBJ2-7; d_gene: TRBD1; CDR3nt: TGCGCCAGCAGCCCTCAACCCTTCGTGACAGGGAGAACCTACGAGCAGTACTTC; CDR3aa: CASSPQPFVTGRTYEQYF
abundance: -; v_gene: TRBV7-2; j_gene: TRBJ2-1; d_gene: -; CDR3nt: TGTGCCAGCAGCTTAACGGCGGGTGAGTCCTCATGGGAGCAGTTCTTC; CDR3aa: CASSLTAGESSWEQFF
abundance: -; v_gene: TRBV5-5; j_gene: TRBJ1-1; d_gene: -; CDR3nt: TGTGCCAGCAGCTTGTGGCAGGGGACTGAAGCTTTCTTT; CDR3aa: CASSLWQGTEAFF
abundance: -; v_gene: TRBV11-3; j_gene: TRBJ2-3; d_gene: TRBD2; CDR3nt: TGTGCCAGCAGCCCTGCTGGGGAGGGGGATACGCAGTATTTT; CDR3aa: CASSPAGEGDTQYF
abundance: -; v_gene: TRBV12-3/TRBV12-4; j_gene: TRBJ2-7; d_gene: TRBD1; CDR3nt: TGTGCCAGCAGATTAGGGACAGGGGCCTACGAGCAGTACTTC; CDR3aa: CASRLGTGAYEQYF
abundance: -; v_gene: TRBV27; j_gene: TRBJ2-7; d_gene: TRBD2; CDR3nt: TGTGCCAGCAGTTTAAAGTTTCACACTAGCGGGCTCTACGAGCAGTACTTC; CDR3aa: CASSLKFHTSGLYEQYF
abundance: -; v_gene: TRBV27; j_gene: TRBJ2-7; d_gene: TRBD1; CDR3nt: TGTGCCAGCAGTTTTACAGGGGCGAACGACGAGCAGTACTTC; CDR3aa: CASSFTGANDEQYF
abundance: -; v_gene: TRBV9; j_gene: TRBJ2-7; d_gene: TRBD1; CDR3nt: TGTGCCAGCAGCGTTGGACAGGGGACCTACGAGCAGTACTTC; CDR3aa: CASSVGQGTYEQYF
abundance: few; v_gene: TRBV27; j_gene: TRBJ2-1; d_gene: TRBD1; CDR3nt: TGTGCCAGCAGTTTACGGGACAGGGGTCCCACTGAGCAGTTCTTC; CDR3aa: CASSLRDRGPTEQFF
abundance: -; v_gene: TRBV27; j_gene: TRBJ2-7; d_gene: -; CDR3nt: TGTGCCAGCAGTCTTTCCGCCGCGGATCTAGTTTCCTACGAGCAGTACTTC; CDR3aa: CASSLSAADLVSYEQYF
abundance: once; v_gene: TRBV21-1; j_gene: TRBJ2-5; d_gene: -; CDR3nt: TGTGCCAGCAGCAAAGGACTAGCGGGGAAAGAGACCCAGTACTTC; CDR3aa: CASSKGLAGKETQYF
abundance: -; v_gene: TRBV7-3; j_gene: TRBJ2-1; d_gene: TRBD2; CDR3nt: TGTGCCAGCAGCCCTACCCTGGGACTAGTGCCCTACAATGAGCAGTTCTTC; CDR3aa: CASSPTLGLVPYNEQFF
abundance: -; v_gene: TRBV2; j_gene: TRBJ1-4; d_gene: TRBD1; CDR3nt: TGTGCCAGCAGGGGGACAGCACATAATGAAAAACTGTTTTTT; CDR3aa: CASRGTAHNEKLFF
abundance: -; v_gene: TRBV21-1; j_gene: TRBJ2-4; d_gene: -; CDR3nt: TGTGCCAGCACCCCCGGCCCCACAGAAAACATTCAGTACTTC; CDR3aa: CASTPGPTENIQYF
abundance: -; v_gene: TRBV20-1; j_gene: TRBJ2-3; d_gene: -; CDR3nt: TGCAGTGCTAGAGATAGTGCGGATACGCAGTATTTT; CDR3aa: CSARDSADTQYF
abundance: -; v_gene: TRBV9; j_gene: TRBJ2-7; d_gene: -; CDR3nt: TGTGCCAGCAGCGGAACCCCGGTACAGGGCGTTAACGAGCAGTACTTC; CDR3aa: CASSGTPVQGVNEQYF
abundance: -; v_gene: TRBV7-9; j_gene: TRBJ2-7; d_gene: -; CDR3nt: TGTGCCAGCAGCGACCCACGCTTTCCGGGTGAGCAGTACTTC; CDR3aa: CASSDPRFPGEQYF
abundance: -; v_gene: TRBV7-9; j_gene: TRBJ1-2; d_gene: -; CDR3nt: TGTGCCAGCAGCTTAGCAAGTGGGGCCGGCTATGGCTACACCTTC; CDR3aa: CASSLASGAGYGYTF
abundance: -; v_gene: TRBV27; j_gene: TRBJ2-3; d_gene: TRBD1; CDR3nt: TGTGCCAGCAGGGACAGGATGACAGATACGCAGTATTTT; CDR3aa: CASRDRMTDTQYF
abundance: -; v_gene: TRBV11-2; j_gene: TRBJ1-1; d_gene: TRBD1; CDR3nt: TGTGCCAGCACCCAGGGGGTCCCTGAAGCTTTCTTT; CDR3aa: CASTQGVPEAFF
abundance: -; v_gene: TRBV15; j_gene: TRBJ2-1; d_gene: -; CDR3nt: TGTGCCACCAGTTGGACAGTCGGTGAGCAGTTCTTC; CDR3aa: CATSWTVGEQFF
abundance: -; v_gene: TRBV15; j_gene: TRBJ2-7; d_gene: -; CDR3nt: TGTGCCACCAGCAATAATAACTACGAGCAGTACTTC; CDR3aa: CATSNNNYEQYF
abundance: -; v_gene: TRBV29-1; j_gene: TRBJ2-7; d_gene: TRBD1; CDR3nt: TGCAGCGTTCGGGACAGGGGATCCTACGAGCAGTACTTC; CDR3aa: CSVRDRGSYEQYF
abundance: -; v_gene: TRBV20-1; j_gene: TRBJ2-1; d_gene: TRBD1; CDR3nt: TGCAGTGCCTCAGTCCGGGACAGGGGACATGAGCAGTTCTTC; CDR3aa: CSASVRDRGHEQFF
abundance: few; v_gene: TRBV20-1; j_gene: TRBJ2-7; d_gene: TRBD1; CDR3nt: TGCAGTTCAAATCCGACAGGGGTTTCCTACGAGCAGTACTTC; CDR3aa: CSSNPTGVSYEQYF
abundance: once; v_gene: TRBV12-3/TRBV12-4; j_gene: TRBJ2-3; d_gene: -; CDR3nt: TGTGCCAGCAGTTGGGGTGGCCGGGACACAGATACGCAGTATTTT; CDR3aa: CASSWGGRDTDTQYF
abundance: -; v_gene: TRBV27; j_gene: TRBJ1-1; d_gene: -; CDR3nt: TGTGCCAGCAGTTTATCGAAACGCCTGAACACTGAAGCTTTCTTT; CDR3aa: CASSLSKRLNTEAFF
abundance: once; v_gene: TRBV19; j_gene: TRBJ1-1; d_gene: -; CDR3nt: TGTGCCAGTAGGTTACCCCGGGAGAACACTGAAGCTTTCTTT; CDR3aa: CASRLPRENTEAFF
abundance: -; v_gene: TRBV14; j_gene: TRBJ2-1; d_gene: TRBD2; CDR3nt: TGTGCCAGCAGCCAGAGACCGGGACTAGCGGGAGGGCGTAATGAGCAGTTCTTC; CDR3aa: CASSQRPGLAGGRNEQFF
abundance: -; v_gene: TRBV2; j_gene: TRBJ2-1; d_gene: -; CDR3nt: TGTGCCAGCAGTGGTTGGGTGTTTCGACCCTCCTACAATGAGCAGTTCTTC; CDR3aa: CASSGWVFRPSYNEQFF
abundance: -; v_gene: TRBV28; j_gene: TRBJ2-3; d_gene: -; CDR3nt: TGTGCCAGCAGTCTTGGATCCGGACAGCTCATATTTAACCCTAGCACAGATACGCAGTATTTT; CDR3aa: CASSLGSGQLIFNPSTDTQYF
abundance: -; v_gene: TRBV6-5; j_gene: TRBJ2-4; d_gene: -; CDR3nt: TGTGCCAGCAGTTACGTTCCAGTAGCCAAAAACATTCAGTACTTC; CDR3aa: CASSYVPVAKNIQYF